This TCR beta chain was recovered during a study of beta chain features in type 1 diabetes. Whole-study findings and limits: At VDJ recombination sites, type 1 diabetes patients had fewer insertions and more deleted nucleotides.

Expressed TCRB transcripts were sequenced, since all the RNA that had been isolated was reverse transcribed. TCRdb's table, derived via immunoSEQ multiplex PCR, lists solely in-frame clones and lacks some. In the table there are around 500,000 clones, roughly 10% of which are singletons. With regard to this clone: Antigen specificity is unknown.

The CDR3 spans 14 residues. Germline V gene sequence: CDR1 SGDLS, CDR2 YYNGEE. V was cut by 2 bases and J by 3 bases, with 12 bases left in between. The receptor was derived from a young woman in good health. The chain recombines TRBV9 with TRBJ2-7, with D possibly matching TRBD1 (6 bases). The sample comprised naive CD4+ T cells from blood. CDR3 sequence (DNA): TGTGCCAGCAGCGTGGGGCAGGGGATCTACGAGCAGTACTTC. Amino acid sequence: CASSVGQGIYEQYF.